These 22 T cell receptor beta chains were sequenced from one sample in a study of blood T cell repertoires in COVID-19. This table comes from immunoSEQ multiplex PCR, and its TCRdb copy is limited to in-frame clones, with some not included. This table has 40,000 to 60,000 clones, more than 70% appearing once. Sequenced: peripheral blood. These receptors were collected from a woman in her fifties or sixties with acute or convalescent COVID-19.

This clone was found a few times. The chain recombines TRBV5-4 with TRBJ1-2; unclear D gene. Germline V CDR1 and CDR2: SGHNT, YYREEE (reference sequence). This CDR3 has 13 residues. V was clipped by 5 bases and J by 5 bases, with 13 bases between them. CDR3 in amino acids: CASRPGVGYGYTF. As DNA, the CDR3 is TGTGCCAGCAGGCCCGGGGTTGGGTATGGCTACACCTTC.

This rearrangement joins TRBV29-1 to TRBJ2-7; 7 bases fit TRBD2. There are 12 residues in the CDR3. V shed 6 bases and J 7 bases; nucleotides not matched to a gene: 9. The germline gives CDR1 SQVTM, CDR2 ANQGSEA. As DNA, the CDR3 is TGCAGCGTGGGGGGGGATTCGGGAGAGCAGTACTTC. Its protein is CSVGGDSGEQYF.

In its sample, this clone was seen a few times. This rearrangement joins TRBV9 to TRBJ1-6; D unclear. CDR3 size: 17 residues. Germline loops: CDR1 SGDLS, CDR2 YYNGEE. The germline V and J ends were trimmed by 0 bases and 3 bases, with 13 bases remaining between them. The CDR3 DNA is TGTGCCAGCAGCGTAGCCCCCGGAAGGAGCTATAATTCACCCCTCCACTTT. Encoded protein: CASSVAPGRSYNSPLHF.

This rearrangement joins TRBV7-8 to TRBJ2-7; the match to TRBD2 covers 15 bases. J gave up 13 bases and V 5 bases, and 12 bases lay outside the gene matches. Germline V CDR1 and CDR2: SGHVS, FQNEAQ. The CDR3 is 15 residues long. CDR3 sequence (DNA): TGTGCCAGCAGCCCGGGACTAGCGGGGGGTGCCCTCCTCTACTTC. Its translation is CASSPGLAGGALLYF.

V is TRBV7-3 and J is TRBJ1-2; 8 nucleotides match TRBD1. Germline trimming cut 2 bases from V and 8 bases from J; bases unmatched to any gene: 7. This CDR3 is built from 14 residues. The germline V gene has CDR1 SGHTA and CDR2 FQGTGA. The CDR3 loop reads CASSLSGRGQGYTF. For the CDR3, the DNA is TGTGCCAGCAGCTTATCCGGCAGGGGGCAGGGCTACACCTTC.

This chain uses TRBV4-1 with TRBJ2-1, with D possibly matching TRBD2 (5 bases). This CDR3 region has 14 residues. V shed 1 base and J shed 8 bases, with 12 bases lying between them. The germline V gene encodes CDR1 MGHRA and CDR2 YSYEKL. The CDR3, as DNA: TGCGCCAGCAGCCAAGCCCCCGGAGGCGATGAGCAGTTCTTC. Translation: CASSQAPGGDEQFF.

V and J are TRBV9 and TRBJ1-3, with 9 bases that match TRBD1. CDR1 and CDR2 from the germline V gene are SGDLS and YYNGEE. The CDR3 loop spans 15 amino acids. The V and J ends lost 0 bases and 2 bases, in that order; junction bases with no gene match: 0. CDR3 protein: CASSVGQGAGNTIYF. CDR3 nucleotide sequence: TGTGCCAGCAGCGTAGGACAGGGGGCTGGAAACACCATATATTTT.

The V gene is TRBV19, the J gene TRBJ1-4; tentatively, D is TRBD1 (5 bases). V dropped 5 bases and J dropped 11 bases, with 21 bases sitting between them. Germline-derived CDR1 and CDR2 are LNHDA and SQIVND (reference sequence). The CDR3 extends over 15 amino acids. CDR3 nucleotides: TGTGCCAGTAGTCGATACGGGACGCCGGGGGACAAACTGTTTTTT. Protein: CASSRYGTPGDKLFF.

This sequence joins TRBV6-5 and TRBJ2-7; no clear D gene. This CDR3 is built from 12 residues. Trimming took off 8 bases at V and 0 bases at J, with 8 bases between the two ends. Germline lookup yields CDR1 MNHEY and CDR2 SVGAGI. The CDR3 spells CASGLLSYEQYF. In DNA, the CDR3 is TGTGCCAGCGGCCTTCTCTCCTACGAGCAGTACTTC.

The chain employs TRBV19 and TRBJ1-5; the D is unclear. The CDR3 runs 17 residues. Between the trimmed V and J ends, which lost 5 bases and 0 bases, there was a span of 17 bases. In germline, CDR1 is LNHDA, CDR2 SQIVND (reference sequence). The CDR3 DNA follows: TGTGCCAGTAGTTCACCGACGGGTGGCTATAGCAATCAGCCCCAGCATTTT. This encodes CASSSPTGGYSNQPQHF. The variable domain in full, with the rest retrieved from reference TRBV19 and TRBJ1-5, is DGGITQSPKYLFRKEGQNVTLSCEQNLNHDAMYWYRQDPGQGLRLIYYSQIVNDFQKGDIAEGYSVSREKKESFPLTVTSAQKNPTAFYLCASSSPTGGYSNQPQHFGDGTRLSIL.

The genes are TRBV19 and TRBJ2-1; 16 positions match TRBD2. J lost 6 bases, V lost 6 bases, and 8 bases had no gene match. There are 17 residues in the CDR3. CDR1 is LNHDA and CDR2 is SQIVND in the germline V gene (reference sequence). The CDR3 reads CASSLGLAGGPGNEQFF. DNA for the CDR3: TGTGCCAGTAGCTTGGGACTAGCGGGAGGGCCGGGCAATGAGCAGTTCTTC.

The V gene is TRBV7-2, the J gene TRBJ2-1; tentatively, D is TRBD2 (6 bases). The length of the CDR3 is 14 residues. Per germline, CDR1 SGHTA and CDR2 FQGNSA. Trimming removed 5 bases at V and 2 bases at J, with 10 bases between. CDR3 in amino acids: CASSPGLTYNEQFF. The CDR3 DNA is TGTGCCAGCAGCCCGGGACTTACCTACAATGAGCAGTTCTTC.

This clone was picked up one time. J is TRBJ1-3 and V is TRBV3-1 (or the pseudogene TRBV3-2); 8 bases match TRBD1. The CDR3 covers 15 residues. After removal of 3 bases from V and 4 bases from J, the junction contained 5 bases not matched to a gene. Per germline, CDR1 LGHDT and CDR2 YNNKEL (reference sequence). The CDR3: CASSHVQGGGNTIYF. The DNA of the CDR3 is TGTGCCAGCAGCCACGTACAGGGGGGCGGAAACACCATATATTTT.

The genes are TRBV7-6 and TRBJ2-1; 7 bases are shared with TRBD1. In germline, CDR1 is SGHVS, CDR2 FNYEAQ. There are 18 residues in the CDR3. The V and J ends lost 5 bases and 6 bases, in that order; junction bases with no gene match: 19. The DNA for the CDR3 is TGTGCCAGCAGCCCCAGTCCCCCCACCAGGGCAGGGGGCAATGAGCAGTTCTTC. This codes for CASSPSPPTRAGGNEQFF.

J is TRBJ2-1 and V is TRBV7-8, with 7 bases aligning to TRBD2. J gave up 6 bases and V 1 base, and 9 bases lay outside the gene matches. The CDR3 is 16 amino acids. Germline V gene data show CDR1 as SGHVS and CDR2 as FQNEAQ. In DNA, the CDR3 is TGTGCCAGCAGCTTAGTATCGGCGGGAGTTCGCAATGAGCAGTTCTTC. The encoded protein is CASSLVSAGVRNEQFF. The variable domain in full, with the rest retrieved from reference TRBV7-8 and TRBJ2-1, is GAGVSQSPRYKVAKRGQDVALRCDPISGHVSLFWYQQALGQGPEFLTYFQNEAQLDKSGLPSDRFFAERPEGSVSTLKIQRTQQEDSAVYLCASSLVSAGVRNEQFFGPGTRLTVL.

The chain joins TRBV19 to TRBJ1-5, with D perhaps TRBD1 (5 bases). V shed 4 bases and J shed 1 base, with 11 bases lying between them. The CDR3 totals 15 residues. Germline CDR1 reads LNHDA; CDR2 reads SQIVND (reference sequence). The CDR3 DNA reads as TGTGCCAGTAGTAAGGACACCCAGAGCAATCAGCCCCAGCATTTT. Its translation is CASSKDTQSNQPQHF.

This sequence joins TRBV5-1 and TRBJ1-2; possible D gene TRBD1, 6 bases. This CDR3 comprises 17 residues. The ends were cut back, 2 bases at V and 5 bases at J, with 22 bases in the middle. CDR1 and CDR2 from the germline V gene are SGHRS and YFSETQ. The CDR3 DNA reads TGCGCCAGCAGCTTTAGTCCCGGGACACTTATGCAATATGGCTACACCTTC. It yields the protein CASSFSPGTLMQYGYTF. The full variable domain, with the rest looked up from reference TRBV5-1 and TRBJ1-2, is KAGVTQTPRYLIKTRGQQVTLSCSPISGHRSVSWYQQTPGQGLQFLFEYFSETQRNKGNFPGRFSGRQFSNSRSEMNVSTLELGDSALYLCASSFSPGTLMQYGYTFGSGTRLTVV.

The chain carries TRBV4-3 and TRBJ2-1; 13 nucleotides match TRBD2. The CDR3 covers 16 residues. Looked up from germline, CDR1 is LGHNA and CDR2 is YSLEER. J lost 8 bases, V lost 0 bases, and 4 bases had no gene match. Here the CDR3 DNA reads TGCGCCAGCAGCCAAGAACTAGCGGGAGGGAGGCATGAGCAGTTCTTC. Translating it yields CASSQELAGGRHEQFF.

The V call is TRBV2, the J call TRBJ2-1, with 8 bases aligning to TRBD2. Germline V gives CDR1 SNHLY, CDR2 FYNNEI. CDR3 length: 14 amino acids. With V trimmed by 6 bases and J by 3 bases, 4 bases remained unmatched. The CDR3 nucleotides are TGTGCCAGCAGCCGAACTAGCGGCTACAATGAGCAGTTCTTC. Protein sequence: CASSRTSGYNEQFF.

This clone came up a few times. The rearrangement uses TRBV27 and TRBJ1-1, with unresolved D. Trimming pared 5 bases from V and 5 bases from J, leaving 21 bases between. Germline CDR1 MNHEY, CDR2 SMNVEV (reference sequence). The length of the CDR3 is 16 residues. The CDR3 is CASSALRAPGGTEAFF. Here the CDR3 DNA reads TGTGCCAGCAGTGCTCTCCGGGCCCCGGGAGGAACTGAAGCTTTCTTT.

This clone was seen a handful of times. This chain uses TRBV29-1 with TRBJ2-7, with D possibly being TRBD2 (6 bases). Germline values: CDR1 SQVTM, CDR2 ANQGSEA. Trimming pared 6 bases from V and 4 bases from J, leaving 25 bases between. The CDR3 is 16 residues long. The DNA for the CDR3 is TGCAGCGTCACCGGCGGACCAGCTGGGAGGCAGTACGAGCAGTACTTC. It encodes CSVTGGPAGRQYEQYF.

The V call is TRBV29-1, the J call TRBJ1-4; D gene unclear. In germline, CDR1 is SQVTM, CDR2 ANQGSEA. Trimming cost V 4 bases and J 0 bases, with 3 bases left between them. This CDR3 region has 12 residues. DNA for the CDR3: TGCAGCGTTGCAGCAACTAATGAAAAACTGTTTTTT. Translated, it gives CSVAATNEKLFF.